This T cell receptor beta chain came from a study of cytomegalovirus exposure and HLA in healthy donors listed by TCRdb under 2017. Regarding the study in general: In an earlier analysis of under 750 of the donors, approximately 260 Gb of sequence data and 90 million to 130 million unique TCR beta sequences from roughly 190 million T cells were reported. About 330 gigabases of sequencing data and about 92 million unique TCR sequences made up an early release that covered 500 to 700 HLA-typed donors. Of the roughly 420 genotyped donors, more than 75% were placed in the genetic ancestry cluster associated with self-reported Caucasian donors. The study was designed to test whether signatures of past pathogen exposure could be identified by cataloging public T cell receptors. The study used immunosequencing to profile the T cell repertoires of approximately 630 subjects and linked those repertoires to cytomegalovirus serostatus. In addition to the first cohort of 666 subjects, a separate validation cohort of 130 or so different subjects was used. High-throughput TCR immunosequencing, statistical association of individual TCRs with disease status, and machine learning were combined to predict cytomegalovirus infection status. To study patterns of TCR occurrence, a later analysis re-analyzed previously published TCR beta repertoires from 650 to 750 donors and added high-resolution HLA genotyping. Rather than drawing on any new phenotypic data, the later analysis identified candidate immune exposures from TCR beta sequences and the way those sequences occurred across donors. An earlier analysis of approximately 580 of the donors used high-throughput TCR beta sequencing to judge whether each TCR beta V gene segment behaved as functional or pseudogenic. Donor age, sex, ethnicity and CMV serostatus were compiled together with the repertoire data. Genome-wide SNP genotypes for about 65% of the 666 donors were used in a later genetic analysis, which treated that subset as a discovery cohort. Every discovery cohort repertoire had been produced on one sequencing platform. Class I and class II HLA loci were covered by the typing at four-digit resolution. The number of donors typed differed by locus, with about 629-640 for A, B, C, DRB1 and DQB1, around 500 for DQA1, over 600 for DPA1, and approximately 470 for DPB1. Roughly 5 DR-DQ haplotypes were handled as single units for association and clustering, since linkage in the cohort was strong. Among approximately 370 genotyped donors of the cohort, an average of around 250,000 unique TCR beta nucleotide sequences was sequenced per donor, of which approximately 19% were non-productive.

This clone was picked up a small number of times. Its antigen remains undetermined. The input lacks base qualities; no much larger clone sits a single base away. The receptor library was made with the immunoSEQ multiplex PCR assay. The multiplex PCR relied on a mix of 60 forward primers for TCR Vbeta segments and 13 reverse primers for TCR Jbeta segments. The CDR3 region of rearranged TCR beta genes was amplified from genomic DNA by a multiplex PCR assay. The amplified TCR beta libraries were sequenced on the Illumina HiSeq System as 87-base-pair reads. Regarding the original processing steps: In a later analysis, roughly 80 million unique TCR beta chains were counted across the 500 to 850 repertoires, and about 10 million of these chains were shared by at least two donors. Raw reads were error-corrected and collapsed into unique sequences with a nearest-neighbor algorithm that merged closely related sequences to remove PCR and sequencing errors. To assign V, D and J gene segments, CDR3 sequences were aligned to IMGT reference sequences. Each retained sequence needed at least a six-nucleotide match to both a V gene segment and a J gene segment. A rearrangement counted as productive if the CDR3 had no stop codons and remained in frame with V and J, and every other rearrangement counted as non-productive. Following IMGT convention, CDR3 was defined as the stretch from the second conserved V-encoded cysteine up to the conserved J-encoded phenylalanine. Sequences without an unambiguous match to a single V gene segment were excluded from the earlier analysis of about 630 of the donors. In an earlier analysis of approximately 560 of the donors, a V segment was called functional when productive rearrangements were above 56.7%, and segregating when the standard deviation between donors exceeded 5%. A statistical classification framework was built to diagnose cytomegalovirus status from the catalog of TCR beta chain sequences. In a later analysis, TCR nucleotide sequences were compared against IMGT/GENE-DB human TR gene sequences so that V and J genes could be assigned. The TCRdist pipeline was used in a later analysis to assign CDR3 sequences and most-parsimonious VDJ recombination scenarios. In a later analysis, each TCR beta chain was defined by its CDR3 amino acid sequence together with its V-gene family, and reads without a unique V-gene family were excluded. A later analysis removed several hundred highly shared, low-generation-probability nucleotide sequences to deal with suspected cross-contamination and a sequencing artifact. In a later analysis, a clonal expansion index for each public chain was calculated from normalized within-repertoire ranks of inferred template counts. A later analysis computed generation probabilities with a VDJ recombination model fitted to out-of-frame rearrangements, and checked the results against IGoR. In a later analysis, TCR-TCR, TCR-HLA and TCR-CMV co-occurrence was scored with hypergeometric tests, and a repertoire-size bias correction was applied to TCR pairs. In a later analysis, false discovery rates were estimated by permuting HLA or CMV assignments 20 times. In a later analysis, co-occurring TCRs were grouped using DBSCAN, with TCRdist sequence similarity added in when clustering inside HLA-allele-positive subsets. Repertoires with fewer than 30,000 or more than 120,000 public chains were left out of co-occurrence clustering, as were five repertoires with anomalous nucleotide sharing. In its TCRdb copy, this immuneACCESS table keeps in-frame sequences only and misses some clones. Where compared with another copy, unresolved V genes explain less than half of these, and the others have no known cause. D and trimming were read from the DNA, whereas the V and J calls and clone size are those reported in that table. This sample lists about 260,000 clones; 84% were detected once. 1.5% to 2.5% of the sample comes from the top ten.

Via the germline V gene, CDR1 is SGHDT and CDR2 YYEEEE. The CDR3 runs 14 amino acids, cysteine and phenylalanine included. The retained sequence is limited to the CDR3, 42 bases, with the frame set at the first base. The germline V end is reduced by 2 bases and the J end by 8 bases; junction bases left unmatched: 6. Here is what the overall study found, with its caveats: In a later genetic analysis, fewer N-insertions in productive TCRs were reported among donors in an Asian-associated ancestry cluster than the roughly 700-donor mean. Because the 87-base-pair reads could not distinguish some IMGT-functional V segments, including TRBV6-2 and TRBV6-3, those segments were excluded. A further reported finding was that TCR beta sequences accurately predicted the HLA-A and HLA-B alleles for most subjects in the first cohort. Linkage disequilibrium might explain the correlated functional status among segregating V segments, but an unknown experimental factor could not be excluded. While some public TCRs were present in many individuals, most TCR sequences turned up only very rarely across donors. According to a later analysis, most CMV-associated TCR beta chains appeared to be HLA-restricted, and the HLA associations seemed to be driven largely by CMV exposure. In an earlier analysis of fewer than 750 of the donors, most TCR beta V segments were observed in productive rearrangements about 90% or about 30% of the time, broadly matching IMGT annotations. When HLA alleles, especially DR and DQ, strongly co-occurred, TCR associations were difficult to assign to individual alleles. According to a later analysis, TCR association rates differed among HLA loci, with DRB1 alleles showing the most associated TCRs and HLA-C alleles showing the fewest. A later analysis found that HLA-associated TCR beta chains were more clonally expanded and had lower generation probabilities than equally common non-associated chains. According to a later analysis, parvovirus B19, influenza, CMV and Epstein-Barr virus appeared linked to several top co-occurrence clusters. Sequencing depth was assumed to be roughly uniform across donors in the presence/absence analyses, though that assumption may not hold. Three of the identified cytomegalovirus-associated TCR beta chains were confirmed in vitro to be specific for cytomegalovirus antigens. Because HLA typing was unavailable for some donors at each locus, only the typed subset was used in association tests. A cluster of highly shared sequence variants was judged likely to be a technical artifact of the sequencing pipeline. Because counts were too low, 15 to 20 rarely observed V segments, including chromosome 9 orphons, were excluded from the earlier analysis of fewer than 650 of the donors. The authors suggested that the approach could potentially be generalized to other disease states and immunological phenotypes. The classifier was reported to diagnose cytomegalovirus status with high specificity and sensitivity in both the original and validation cohorts. Immune exposure information for the cohort was limited to CMV serostatus. In the study, some 180 TCR beta chains were listed as associated with cytomegalovirus. V-gene and J-gene trimming of TCR beta chains was associated with a missense DCLRE1C variant in a later genetic analysis, and the association was replicated in an independent cohort. In a later analysis, more than 15,000 TCR beta sequences were associated with specific HLA alleles at a false discovery rate of 0.05. The cohort was sequenced for TCR beta chains only, and without alpha or paired-chain data the features that could be detected were limited.

The cohort comprised some 700 healthy bone marrow donors. At the time of sampling, all cohort members were nominally healthy, though unrecorded immune exposures were likely present. The donor was CMV seropositive and belonged to the group of 250 to 350 seropositive cohort members. A peripheral blood sample was provided by each donor, and peripheral blood mononuclear cells were used for TCR beta sequencing. The Qiagen DNeasy Blood Extraction Kit was used to extract genomic DNA from the blood cell samples. Sequencing was carried out using PBMCs. This receptor was identified in a woman aged 40 to 50 in good health and CMV-seropositive. The chain is made from TRBV5-6 and TRBJ2-4; 8 middle bases align to TRBD2. The CDR3 region reads CASSLRGREDIQYF. The nucleotides read TGTGCCAGCAGCTTACGGGGGCGGGAGGACATTCAGTACTTC.